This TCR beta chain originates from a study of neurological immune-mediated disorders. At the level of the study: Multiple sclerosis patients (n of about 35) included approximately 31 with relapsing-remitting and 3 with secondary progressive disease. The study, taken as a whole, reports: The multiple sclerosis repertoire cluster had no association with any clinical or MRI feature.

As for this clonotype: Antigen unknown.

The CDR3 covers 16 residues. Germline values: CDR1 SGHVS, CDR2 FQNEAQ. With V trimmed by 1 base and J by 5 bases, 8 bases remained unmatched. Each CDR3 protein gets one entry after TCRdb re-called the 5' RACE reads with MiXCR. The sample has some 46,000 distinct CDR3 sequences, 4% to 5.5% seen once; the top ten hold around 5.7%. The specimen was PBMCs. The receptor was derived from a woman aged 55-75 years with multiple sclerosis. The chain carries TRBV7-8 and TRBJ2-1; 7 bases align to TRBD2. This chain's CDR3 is CASSLVGGPFHNEQFF. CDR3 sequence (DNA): TGTGCCAGCAGCTTAGTGGGAGGGCCTTTCCACAATGAGCAGTTCTTC.